The 2 T cell receptor beta chains listed next were all sequenced from one sample in a study of blood T cell repertoires in COVID-19. Sequencing used immunoSEQ multiplex PCR; TCRdb keeps in-frame clones, though not all of them. The data show fewer than 150,000 clones, with roughly 79% seen just once and 10% to 13% held by the top ten. The sample was peripheral blood. All receptors come from a human donor in a cohort sampled during active COVID-19.

V gene TRBV7-8 combines with J gene TRBJ1-1, with a weak D call TRBD1 (5 bases). Trimming took off 5 bases at V and 7 bases at J, with 17 bases between the two ends. This CDR3 region has 14 residues. Germline V gives CDR1 SGHVS, CDR2 FQNEAQ. CDR3 sequence (DNA): TGTGCCAGCAGCCTAGGGGCTACCCCAGTTGAAGCTTTCTTT. The encoded protein is CASSLGATPVEAFF. The complete variable domain, with remaining parts taken from reference TRBV7-8 and TRBJ1-1, reads GAGVSQSPRYKVAKRGQDVALRCDPISGHVSLFWYQQALGQGPEFLTYFQNEAQLDKSGLPSDRFFAERPEGSVSTLKIQRTQQEDSAVYLCASSLGATPVEAFFGQGTRLTVV.

The rearrangement uses TRBV18 and TRBJ1-2; TRBD1 matches 7 bases. Unmatched junction bases numbered 9, after V lost 3 bases and J lost 5 bases. The CDR3 is 15 amino acids. Germline lookup yields CDR1 KGHSH and CDR2 LQKENI. This CDR3 is CASSPGDSTQYGYTF. The CDR3 DNA sequence: TGTGCCAGCTCACCGGGGGACAGTACCCAATATGGCTACACCTTC. Full variable domain (missing parts from reference TRBV18 and TRBJ1-2): NAGVMQNPRHLVRRRGQEARLRCSPMKGHSHVYWYRQLPEEGLKFMVYLQKENIIDESGMPKERFSAEFPKEGPSILRIQQVVRGDSAAYFCASSPGDSTQYGYTFGSGTRLTVV.